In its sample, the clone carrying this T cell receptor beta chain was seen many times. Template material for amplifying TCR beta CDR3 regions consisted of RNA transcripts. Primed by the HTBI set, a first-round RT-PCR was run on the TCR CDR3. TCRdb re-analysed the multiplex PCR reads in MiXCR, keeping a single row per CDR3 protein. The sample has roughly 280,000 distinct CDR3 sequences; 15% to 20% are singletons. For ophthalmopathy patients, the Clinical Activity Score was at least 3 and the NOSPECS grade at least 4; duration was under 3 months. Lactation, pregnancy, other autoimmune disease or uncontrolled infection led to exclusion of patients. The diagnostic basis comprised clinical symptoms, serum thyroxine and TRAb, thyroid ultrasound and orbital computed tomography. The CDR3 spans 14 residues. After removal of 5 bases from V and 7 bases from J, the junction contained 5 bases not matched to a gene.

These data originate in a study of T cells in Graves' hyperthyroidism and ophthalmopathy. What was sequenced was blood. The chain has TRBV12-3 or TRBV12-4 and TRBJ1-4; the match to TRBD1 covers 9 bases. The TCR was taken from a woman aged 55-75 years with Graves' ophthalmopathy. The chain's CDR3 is CASSPGQGAEKLFF. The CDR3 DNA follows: TGTGCCAGCAGTCCGGGACAGGGAGCTGAAAAACTGTTTTTT.